The 30 T cell receptor beta chains given below trace back to one sample, sequenced in a study of blood T cell repertoires in COVID-19. Clones were read by immunoSEQ multiplex PCR, and TCRdb kept only the in-frame ones, dropping some. Among fewer than 200,000 clones listed, just over 90% were seen once. Sequencing was carried out using peripheral blood. The receptor set was obtained from a man aged 18 to 30 with COVID-19, enrolled during active disease.

This rearrangement joins TRBV2 to TRBJ2-2, with 7 bases identical to TRBD1. This CDR3 has 16 amino acids. Germline V lookup: CDR1 SNHLY, CDR2 FYNNEI. Unmatched junction bases numbered 15, after V lost 8 bases and J lost 6 bases. CDR3 in DNA: TGTGCCAGCTCCAGGGGGACCAGTCTGTCGGCCGGGGAGCTGTTTTTT. This sequence encodes CASSRGTSLSAGELFF.

This chain connects TRBV4-2 to TRBJ1-3; D perhaps matches TRBD1 (6 bases). The germline V gene encodes CDR1 LGHNA and CDR2 YNFKEQ. The CDR3 sequence is 15 residues long. Trimming removed 1 base from V and 6 bases from J, with 13 bases in between. CDR3 DNA sequence: TGTGCCAGCAGCCAAGGGGGGCAAGAGGAAAACACCATATATTTT. Its protein product is CASSQGGQEENTIYF.

The V and J genes are TRBV2 and TRBJ1-1; the match to TRBD1 covers 9 bases. The CDR3 has 14 amino acids. Trimming cost V 6 bases and J 5 bases; bases outside gene matches: 7. Germline V CDR1 and CDR2: SNHLY, FYNNEI. CDR3 loop: CASSPGQGLTEAFF. The CDR3 nucleotides read TGTGCCAGCAGCCCGGGACAGGGCTTAACTGAAGCTTTCTTT.

The chain combines TRBV5-1 with TRBJ2-7, with 9 bases identical to TRBD1. The CDR3 spans 14 residues. V was clipped by 4 bases and J by 0 bases; unmatched bases: 2. CDR1 SGHRS and CDR2 YFSETQ come from the germline V gene. CDR3 loop: CASSRDRASYEQYF. CDR3 DNA: TGCGCCAGCAGCCGGGACAGGGCCTCCTACGAGCAGTACTTC.

The chain joins TRBV2 to TRBJ1-2; perhaps TRBD1 as D (5 bases). The germline CDR1 and CDR2 sequences are SNHLY and FYNNEI. V was shortened by 6 bases and J by 4 bases, with 12 bases between the two germline ends. The CDR3 contains 13 residues. The DNA of the CDR3 is TGTGCCAGCAGGGGGGGTAAAATCTATGGCTACACCTTC. Its translation is CASRGGKIYGYTF.

The chain couples TRBV7-9 to TRBJ2-7; possibly TRBD2 for D (6 bases). Per the germline V gene, CDR1 is SEHNR and CDR2 is FQNEAQ (reference sequence). The CDR3 covers 15 residues. The germline V and J ends were trimmed by 2 bases and 3 bases, with 14 bases remaining between them. CDR3 sequence: CASSLYGGANYEQYF. In DNA, the CDR3 is TGTGCCAGCAGCTTATACGGAGGGGCGAACTACGAGCAGTACTTC. Drawing the rest from reference TRBV7-9 and TRBJ2-7, the complete variable domain is DTGVSQNPRHKITKRGQNVTFRCDPISEHNRLYWYRQTLGQGPEFLTYFQNEAQLEKSRLLSDRFSAERPKGSFSTLEIQRTEQGDSAMYLCASSLYGGANYEQYFGPGTRLTVT.

The chain recombines TRBV6-5 with TRBJ2-3, with 8 bases matching TRBD1. The germline V gene has CDR1 MNHEY and CDR2 SVGAGI. The CDR3 has 15 amino acids. V was clipped by 6 bases and J by 0 bases; unmatched bases: 5. Here the CDR3 DNA reads TGTGCCAGCAGCCGCCGGACAGGGAGCACAGATACGCAGTATTTT. This codes for CASSRRTGSTDTQYF.

This clone was picked up one time. The chain combines TRBV18 with TRBJ1-1; no firm D call. Trimming shortened V by 3 bases and J by 3 bases, and 11 bases separated the two germline ends. Germline V gives CDR1 KGHSH, CDR2 LQKENI. This CDR3 comprises 14 residues. CDR3 sequence: CASSPNGAYTEAFF. DNA for the CDR3: TGTGCCAGCTCACCTAACGGAGCTTACACTGAAGCTTTCTTT.

The CDR3 spells CATTGDRAYYEQYF. The CDR3 DNA is TGTGCCACCACCGGAGACAGGGCCTACTACGAGCAGTACTTC. The V and J genes are TRBV24-1 and TRBJ2-7; 7 bases map to TRBD1. V trimming: 8 bases; J trimming: 3 bases; junction bases outside the gene matches: 9. The CDR3 is 14 amino acids. Germline V lookup: CDR1 KGHDR, CDR2 SFDVKD.

DNA for the CDR3: TGTGCCAGCAGCAGGGGGAGGGCTGAAGCTTTCTTT. The encoded protein is CASSRGRAEAFF. V gene TRBV13 combines with J gene TRBJ1-1; D is possibly TRBD1 (6 bases). This CDR3 is built from 12 residues. From germline, CDR1 is PRHDT and CDR2 FYEKMQ (reference sequence). V dropped 5 bases and J dropped 6 bases, with 10 bases sitting between them.

The J gene is TRBJ2-7, the V gene TRBV3-1 (or the pseudogene TRBV3-2); 9 bases map to TRBD2. There are 15 residues in the CDR3. Germline V gene lookup returns CDR1 LGHDT and CDR2 YNNKEL (reference sequence). Germline trimming cut 4 bases from V and 2 bases from J; bases unmatched to any gene: 6. The CDR3 loop reads CASSPPSGTTYEQYF. The CDR3 region has the DNA TGTGCCAGCAGCCCCCCTAGCGGGACTACCTACGAGCAGTACTTC.

The rearrangement joins TRBV7-2 to TRBJ2-3; 10 bases map to TRBD2. The CDR3 consists of 14 residues. The V gene end was trimmed by 1 base and the J gene end by 5 bases; junction bases not matched to a gene: 0. Germline assignment: CDR1 SGHTA and CDR2 FQGNSA. Here the CDR3 DNA reads TGTGCCAGCAGCTTAGGACTAGCGGGAGATACGCAGTATTTT. Translated: CASSLGLAGDTQYF.

The genes are TRBV29-1 and TRBJ1-3, with a tentative D call TRBD1 (5 bases). V dropped 3 bases and J dropped 6 bases, with 24 bases sitting between them. CDR3 length: 17 residues. Germline assignment: CDR1 SQVTM and CDR2 ANQGSEA. The CDR3 DNA reads TGCAGCGTTGAGGGGGGAGTGGAGGGAGGAGGTAAAAACACCATATATTTT. Protein product: CSVEGGVEGGGKNTIYF.

The chain combines TRBV19 with TRBJ1-2; 12 nucleotides match TRBD1. This CDR3 is 13 amino acids long. Germline CDR1 and CDR2: LNHDA and SQIVND (reference sequence). Unmatched junction bases numbered 4, after V lost 6 bases and J lost 8 bases. The CDR3 bases are TGTGCCAGTAGCTGGGACAGGGGGCTCGGCTACACCTTC. Translation gives CASSWDRGLGYTF.

The rearrangement joins TRBV3-1 (or the pseudogene TRBV3-2) to TRBJ2-3; the match to TRBD2 covers 12 bases. With V trimmed by 1 base and J by 3 bases, 8 bases remained unmatched. The CDR3 runs 18 residues. The germline V gene encodes CDR1 LGHDT and CDR2 YNNKEL (reference sequence). CDR3 protein: CASSQGVTSGSRTDTQYF. In nucleotides, the CDR3 is TGTGCCAGCAGCCAAGGCGTGACTAGCGGGAGTCGGACAGATACGCAGTATTTT.

This chain joins TRBV9 and TRBJ1-4; D call uncertain. V lost 0 bases, J lost 5 bases, and 11 bases lay in between. Germline assignment: CDR1 SGDLS and CDR2 YYNGEE. This CDR3 has 15 residues. CDR3 protein: CASSVENSGNEKLFF. The CDR3, as DNA: TGTGCCAGCAGCGTAGAGAACAGCGGAAATGAAAAACTGTTTTTT.

The chain employs TRBV2 and TRBJ2-7; 10 bases map to TRBD1. The CDR3 consists of 16 residues. V lost 10 bases and J lost 3; bases outside the gene matches: 15. Germline lookup yields CDR1 SNHLY and CDR2 FYNNEI. CDR3 residues: CATMGQGKEVYYEQYF. CDR3 DNA sequence: TGTGCCACCATGGGACAGGGGAAAGAGGTTTACTACGAGCAGTACTTC. The variable domain in full, completed from reference TRBV2 and TRBJ2-7, reads EPEVTQTPSHQVTQMGQEVILRCVPISNHLYFYWYRQILGQKVEFLVSFYNNEISEKSEIFDDQFSVERPDGSNFTLKIRSTKLEDSAMYFCATMGQGKEVYYEQYFGPGTRLTVT.

V gene TRBV7-9 combines with J gene TRBJ1-2; 12 nucleotides match TRBD1. Germline trimming cut 5 bases from V and 4 bases from J; bases unmatched to any gene: 11. This CDR3 comprises 17 residues. In germline, CDR1 is SEHNR, CDR2 FQNEAQ (reference sequence). The CDR3 reads CASSPGDRGPHSYGYTF. The CDR3 bases are TGTGCCAGCAGCCCAGGGGACAGGGGGCCTCATTCCTATGGCTACACCTTC. Filled out from reference TRBV7-9 and TRBJ1-2, the complete variable domain reads DTGVSQNPRHKITKRGQNVTFRCDPISEHNRLYWYRQTLGQGPEFLTYFQNEAQLEKSRLLSDRFSAERPKGSFSTLEIQRTEQGDSAMYLCASSPGDRGPHSYGYTFGSGTRLTVV.

V gene TRBV25-1 combines with J gene TRBJ1-2, with D possibly TRBD1 on 5 matching bases. This CDR3 region has 14 residues. Per the germline V gene, CDR1 is MGHDK and CDR2 is SYGVNS. V was trimmed by 4 bases and J by 8 bases, leaving 17 bases between them. The CDR3 region has the DNA TGTGCCAGCAGTGGTGGGGGGTACTCGGGAGGCTACACCTTC. This sequence encodes CASSGGGYSGGYTF.

The chain employs TRBV24-1 and TRBJ2-7; tentatively, D is TRBD1 (6 bases). The CDR3 is 16 residues long. The V gene lost 1 base and the J gene lost 2 bases, with 14 bases spanning the gap. In germline, CDR1 is KGHDR, CDR2 SFDVKD. CDR3 sequence: CATSDFGQGSTYEQYF. CDR3 DNA sequence: TGTGCCACCAGTGATTTCGGGCAGGGGTCGACCTACGAGCAGTACTTC.

The V and J genes are TRBV6-1 and TRBJ2-3, with TRBD1 identical over 7 bases. CDR1 is MNHNS, CDR2 SASEGT, per germline. This CDR3 comprises 14 residues. V dropped 4 bases and J dropped 1; count of bases not matched to a gene: 2. As DNA, the CDR3 is TGTGCCAGCAGTGCTACAGGGGGCACAGATACGCAGTATTTT. This translates into CASSATGGTDTQYF.

The J gene is TRBJ2-7, the V gene TRBV20-1; D gene unclear. Trimming removed 3 bases from V and 5 bases from J, with 5 bases in between. This CDR3 comprises 10 residues. CDR1 is DFQATT and CDR2 is SNEGSKA in the germline V gene (reference sequence). CDR3 region: CSASGHEQYF. CDR3 DNA sequence: TGCAGTGCTAGTGGGCACGAGCAGTACTTC.

This clone has just a few counts. Other DNA sequences in this specimen translate into the identical CDR3. The DNA of the CDR3 is TGTGCCAGCAGTTTTGGCGGCGGTCAGCCCCAGCATTTT. Its translation: CASSFGGGQPQHF. The chain recombines TRBV12-3 or TRBV12-4 with TRBJ1-5; D remains unclear. This CDR3 contains 13 residues. Trimming removed 3 bases from V and 6 bases from J, with 9 bases in between.

The CDR3 region has the DNA TGTGCCAGCAGCCAACAGGGGGGGAGTCTGGCCCTCCACTTT. This gives the protein CASSQQGGSLALHF. The rearrangement uses TRBV7-2 and TRBJ1-6, with 8 bases that match TRBD1. The CDR3 totals 14 residues. The V gene end was trimmed by 5 bases and the J gene end by 14 bases; junction bases not matched to a gene: 11. The germline V gene has CDR1 SGHTA and CDR2 FQGNSA.

The CDR3 sequence: CSANIPGEQFF. DNA of the CDR3: TGCAGTGCTAATATTCCGGGAGAGCAGTTCTTC. The chain links TRBV20-1 to TRBJ2-1; tentatively, D is TRBD2 (5 bases). Germline CDR1 reads DFQATT; CDR2 reads SNEGSKA (reference sequence). The CDR3 runs 11 residues. V lost 4 bases, J lost 10 bases, and 11 bases lay in between.

V usage is TRBV6-2 or TRBV6-3 and J usage is TRBJ2-3, with D possibly being TRBD2 (6 bases). CDR1 MNHEY and CDR2 SVGEGT come from the germline V gene. CDR3 length: 16 amino acids. V lost 4 bases to trimming and J lost 0 bases, with 14 bases between them. The CDR3 nucleotides read TGTGCCAGCAGTTTGAGCTGGGGGGTCAGCACAGATACGCAGTATTTT. It translates to CASSLSWGVSTDTQYF.

The chain couples TRBV12-3 or TRBV12-4 to TRBJ1-1; no definite D call. V lost 4 bases and J lost 1, with 7 bases in between. This CDR3 region has 13 residues. CDR3 coding DNA: TGTGCCAGCAGTTATACAGAGAACACTGAAGCTTTCTTT. Translation: CASSYTENTEAFF.

The rearrangement links TRBV28 to TRBJ1-1; D is perhaps TRBD1 (6 bases). CDR3 size: 20 residues. Germline V lookup: CDR1 MDHEN, CDR2 SYDVKM. Between the trimmed V and J ends, which lost 3 bases and 1 base, there was a span of 27 bases. CDR3 in DNA: TGTGCCAGCAGTTTCGCGGTCTACCGGGGGGCGCGTACGAAGAACACTGAAGCTTTCTTT. It translates to CASSFAVYRGARTKNTEAFF. Filled out from reference TRBV28 and TRBJ1-1, the complete variable domain reads DVKVTQSSRYLVKRTGEKVFLECVQDMDHENMFWYRQDPGLGLRLIYFSYDVKMKEKGDIPEGYSVSREKKERFSLILESASTNQTSMYLCASSFAVYRGARTKNTEAFFGQGTRLTVV.

This chain's CDR3 is CASSVRRLVSDYNEQFF. In DNA, the CDR3 is TGTGCCAGCAGCGTCAGACGACTAGTATCGGACTACAATGAGCAGTTCTTC. The J gene is TRBJ2-1, the V gene TRBV9, with D possibly matching TRBD2 (6 bases). Trimming cost V 2 bases and J 3 bases, with 18 bases left between them. This CDR3 has 17 residues. Germline-derived CDR1 and CDR2 are SGDLS and YYNGEE.

This chain uses TRBV6-4 with TRBJ2-3; maybe TRBD2 (6 bases). Trimming took 6 bases from V and 0 from J, leaving 13 bases between them. Germline V gene sequence: CDR1 MRHNA, CDR2 SNTAGT. There are 15 residues in the CDR3. The CDR3 is CASRESSVSTDTQYF. CDR3 coding DNA: TGTGCCAGCAGAGAATCTAGCGTAAGCACAGATACGCAGTATTTT.